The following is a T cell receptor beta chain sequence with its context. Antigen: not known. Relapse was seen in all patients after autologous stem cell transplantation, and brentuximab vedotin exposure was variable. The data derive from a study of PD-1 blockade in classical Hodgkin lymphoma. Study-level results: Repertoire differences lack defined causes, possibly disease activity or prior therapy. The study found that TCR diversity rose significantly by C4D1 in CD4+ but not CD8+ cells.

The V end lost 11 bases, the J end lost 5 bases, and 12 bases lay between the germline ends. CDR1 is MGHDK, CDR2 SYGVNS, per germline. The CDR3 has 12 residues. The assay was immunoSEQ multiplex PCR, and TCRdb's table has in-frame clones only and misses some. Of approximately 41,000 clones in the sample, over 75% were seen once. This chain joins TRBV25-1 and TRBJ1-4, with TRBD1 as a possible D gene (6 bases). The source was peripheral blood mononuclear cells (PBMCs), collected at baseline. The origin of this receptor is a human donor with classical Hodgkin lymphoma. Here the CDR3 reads CAGRTGNEKLFF. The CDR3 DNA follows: TGTGCCGGACGAACAGGGAATGAAAAACTGTTTTTT.